Sequencing of this T cell receptor (beta chain) was carried out in a study of blood T cell repertoires in COVID-19 (dated by TCRdb to the early 2020s). Concerning the study at large: Samples covering the acute and convalescent phases of COVID-19 were provided by collaborators in the United States, Italy and Spain. The prospective study material was composed of cDNA or gDNA derived from T cells, B-cell-depleted T cells, or PBMCs. The dataset comprised deeply sampled blood TCRbeta repertoires from subjects exposed to, actively infected with, or recovered from COVID-19. The repertoires were released in a freely available public database intended as a resource for research on the immune response to SARS-CoV-2. Samples were obtained from the ongoing ImmuneRACE study (first 160 participants) and from 1,254 subjects provided by 6 global collaborators. A de-identified subject ID, COVID-19 status, age in years and sex were almost always included in the sample metadata. HLA class I and class II types, where available, came from metadata supplied by the sample provider rather than from assay-based typing. What the authors observed across the whole study: The quantity of clinical and demographic metadata differed by source and by participant and was supplied without curation.

As encoded in the germline V gene, CDR1 is SNHLY while CDR2 is FYNNEI. V lost 4 bases and J lost 3 bases; the stretch between them is 13 bases long. The CDR3 runs 15 amino acids, cysteine and phenylalanine included. Here the CDR3 DNA is all that survives: 45 bases in frame from base 1. TCRbeta CDR3 regions were amplified from genomic DNA by means of the immunoSEQ Assay, a bias-controlled multiplex PCR. The study's processing was this. The number of nucleated cells in each sample was estimated by amplification of reference gene primers within the assay. Sequence reads were collapsed and filtered to measure the absolute abundance of every unique TCRbeta CDR3 rearrangement. For each sample, productive Simpson clonality was calculated as the square root of Simpson's diversity index across productive rearrangements. Held by TCRdb, this immuneACCESS table contains in-frame sequences only and omits some clones. Under half of the omission traces to an unresolved V gene where checked; the cause of the rest is unknown. That table is the source of V, J and clone size, and D and trimming were worked out from the DNA. This sample has a few hundred thousand clones in its table, and around 90% of those were observed once. The top ten clones comprise 0.94% of the sample.

Concerning this clone: The target of this receptor is not known. Per-base qualities were not stored, and no clone one base away is much larger.

Samples from volunteer blood donors who had recovered from COVID-19 were contributed by a second Seattle source. Collaborating institutions collected whole blood in K2EDTA tubes following their own protocols. Collaborator samples were shipped for TCRbeta analysis as frozen whole blood, isolated PBMCs, or DNA extracted from either sample type. This clonotype was sampled from a woman in her forties who had recovered from COVID-19. Material: peripheral blood. The chain employs TRBV2 and TRBJ1-5, with a tentative D gene TRBD1 over 6 matching bases. DNA sequence: TGTGCCAGCAGTGGGGGGCAGCCCATCAATCAGCCCCAGCATTTT. It specifies CASSGGQPINQPQHF.